This T cell receptor beta chain derives from a study of early T cells in non-severe SARS-CoV-2 infection. Study at large: From unsorted whole blood, bulk RNA was sequenced, and the chains remained unpaired.

The study, taken as a whole, reports: There was a bias toward anti-spike CD8 responses in VDJdb matching, which missed private and CD4 specificities.

Unique molecular identifiers were attached to individual cDNA molecules. TCRdb re-analysed the 5' RACE reads in MiXCR, keeping a single row per CDR3 protein. Among approximately 52,000 distinct CDR3 sequences listed, about 15% were seen once. This clonotype was observed many times. Its antigen is not known. Germline loops: CDR1 SEHNR, CDR2 FQNEAQ (reference sequence). This CDR3 is 14 amino acids long. Between the trimmed V and J ends, which lost 5 bases and 3 bases, there was a span of 8 bases. This TCR derives from an adult who was a healthcare worker with PCR-confirmed SARS-CoV-2 infection or an uninfected control (not recorded which). The sequences come from whole blood, collected at baseline. This chain joins TRBV7-9 and TRBJ1-6, with a weak D call TRBD1 (5 bases). CDR3 nucleotide sequence: TGTGCCAGCAGCCCTGGGGGCTATAATTCACCCCTCCACTTT. Translating gives CASSPGGYNSPLHF. Drawing the rest from reference TRBV7-9 and TRBJ1-6, the complete variable domain is DTGVSQNPRHKITKRGQNVTFRCDPISEHNRLYWYRQTLGQGPEFLTYFQNEAQLEKSRLLSDRFSAERPKGSFSTLEIQRTEQGDSAMYLCASSPGGYNSPLHFGNGTRLTVT.